This T cell receptor beta chain was sequenced during a study of blood T cell repertoires in COVID-19. The wider study: Researchers got acute and convalescent COVID-19 samples from the United States, Italy and Spain. PBMCs, B-cell-depleted T cells, or T cells were the source of the cDNA or gDNA that made up the material.

As originally analysed: Amplified reference gene primers provided the basis for estimating nucleated cell counts. Sequencing used immunoSEQ multiplex PCR; TCRdb keeps in-frame clones, though not all of them. D and trimming were read from the DNA, whereas the V and J calls and clone size are those reported in that table. The sample lists roughly 60,000 clones; roughly 90% were seen once. V dropped 6 bases and J dropped 2; count of bases not matched to a gene: 10. The CDR3 runs to 16 residues. The V gene's germline CDR1 is KGHSH and CDR2 LQKENI. The sequence came from a human donor in a cohort sampled during active COVID-19. V and J are TRBV18 and TRBJ1-1; 9 bases agree with TRBD1. Sample: peripheral blood. CDR3 nucleotides: TGTGCCAGCTCGGTACAGGGGGCGTATGGTAACACTGAAGCTTTCTTT. Amino acid sequence: CASSVQGAYGNTEAFF.